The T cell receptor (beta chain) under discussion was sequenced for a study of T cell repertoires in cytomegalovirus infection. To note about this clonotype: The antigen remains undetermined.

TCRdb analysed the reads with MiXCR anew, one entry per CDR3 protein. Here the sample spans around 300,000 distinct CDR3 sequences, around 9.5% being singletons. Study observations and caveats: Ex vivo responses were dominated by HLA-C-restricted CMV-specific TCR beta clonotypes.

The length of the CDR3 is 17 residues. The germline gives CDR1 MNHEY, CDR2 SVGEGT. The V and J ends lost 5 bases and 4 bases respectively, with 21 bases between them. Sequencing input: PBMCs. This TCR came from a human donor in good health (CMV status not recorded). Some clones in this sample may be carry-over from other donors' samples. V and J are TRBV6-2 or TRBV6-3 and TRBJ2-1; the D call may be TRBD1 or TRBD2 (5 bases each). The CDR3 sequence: CASSPAAGTRNYNEQFF. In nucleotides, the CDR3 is TGTGCCAGCAGTCCTGCTGCCGGGACCCGGAATTACAATGAGCAGTTCTTC.